The 24 T cell receptor beta chains below all came from one sample that was sequenced in a study of Graves' ophthalmopathy and Graves' hyperthyroidism. TCR beta CDR3 amplification used RNA transcripts. The first-round RT-PCR employed HTBI primers together with the Qiagen OneStep RT-PCR kit. A multiplex PCR was then performed as the second round. In TCRdb, the multiplex PCR reads were re-called with MiXCR into one record per CDR3 protein. This sample has a few hundred thousand distinct CDR3 sequences, with roughly 15% found just once. Source material: peripheral blood. All receptors come from an adult woman with stable Graves' hyperthyroidism.

This clonotype was counted at least ten times. CDR3 nucleotide sequence: TGTGCCAGCAGTTACCCTTTAGGGACAGGTGGCTACACCTTC. Amino acids: CASSYPLGTGGYTF. The rearrangement uses TRBV6-2 or TRBV6-3 and TRBJ1-2; 8 nucleotides match TRBD1. This CDR3 contains 14 residues. Trimming cost V 2 bases and J 7 bases; bases outside gene matches: 6. Germline loops: CDR1 MNHEY, CDR2 SVGEGT.

This clonotype was counted many times. The chain joins TRBV6-2 or TRBV6-3 to TRBJ1-2; no reliable D call. V shed 0 bases and J shed 4 bases, with 18 bases lying between them. Germline CDR1 and CDR2: MNHEY and SVGEGT. This CDR3 comprises 17 residues. Here the CDR3 reads CASSYSILGSSGYGYTF. The CDR3 DNA sequence: TGTGCCAGCAGTTACTCGATTCTGGGATCTAGTGGCTATGGCTACACCTTC.

This clonotype has at least ten counts. The V and J genes are TRBV19 and TRBJ1-1; D might be TRBD1 (5 bases). The CDR3 is 16 amino acids. In germline, CDR1 is LNHDA, CDR2 SQIVND (reference sequence). The V end lost 3 bases, the J end lost 1 base, and 15 bases lay between the germline ends. CDR3 protein: CASSISGLTENTEAFF. The CDR3 DNA reads as TGTGCCAGTAGTATCTCCGGGCTGACAGAGAACACTGAAGCTTTCTTT.

This clonotype was counted ten times or more. The V gene is TRBV7-8, the J gene TRBJ2-3, with a weak D call TRBD2 (5 bases). Trimming took off 1 base at V and 5 bases at J, with 10 bases between the two ends. CDR3 size: 14 residues. Germline V CDR1 and CDR2: SGHVS, FQNEAQ. The CDR3 loop is CASSLGESRDTQYF. The CDR3 bases are TGTGCCAGCAGCTTAGGGGAGTCCCGAGATACGCAGTATTTT.

In its sample, this clonotype was seen many times. J is TRBJ2-2 and V is TRBV9, with a possible D match to TRBD2 (6 bases). CDR1 SGDLS and CDR2 YYNGEE come from the germline V gene. The CDR3 contains 14 residues. V was pared by 5 bases and J by 6 bases, with 14 bases between. The CDR3 DNA reads as TGTGCCAGCAGTGCCTCTTCGGGGGCCGGGGAGCTGTTTTTT. Its translation: CASSASSGAGELFF.

The chain combines TRBV6-1 with TRBJ2-6; 9 bases match TRBD1. CDR1 and CDR2 from the germline V gene are MNHNS and SASEGT. J gave up 3 bases and V 6 bases, and 6 bases lay outside the gene matches. The CDR3 has 16 residues. Written as DNA, the CDR3 is TGTGCCAGCAGGGGACAGGGAACAGGTGGGGCCAACGTCCTGACTTTC. Protein product: CASRGQGTGGANVLTF.

This clonotype was counted ten times or more. The CDR3 nucleotides are TGTGCCAGCAGTGAATGGGGTAATTCACCCCTCCACTTT. Protein: CASSEWGNSPLHF. The rearrangement links TRBV2 to TRBJ1-6; D unclear. Per the germline V gene, CDR1 is SNHLY and CDR2 is FYNNEI. The CDR3 totals 13 residues. V dropped 2 bases and J dropped 6 bases, with 5 bases sitting between them.

This clonotype appeared many times. V is TRBV12-3 or TRBV12-4 and J is TRBJ2-5, with a possible D match to TRBD2 (6 bases). V was pared by 6 bases and J by 7 bases, with 21 bases between. The CDR3 is 15 residues long. CDR3 sequence reads: CASSGGSPRRGTQYF. The CDR3 nucleotides read TGTGCCAGCAGCGGAGGGTCCCCCAGGCGTGGGACCCAGTACTTC.

This clonotype has ten or more counts. The chain links TRBV4-2 to TRBJ2-7; D tentatively reads TRBD1 or TRBD2 (5 bases each). The CDR3 length is 15 residues. CDR1 LGHNA and CDR2 YNFKEQ come from the germline V gene. V was clipped by 1 base and J by 0 bases, with 10 bases between them. This chain's CDR3 is CASSQASGSSYEQYF. In DNA, the CDR3 is TGTGCCAGCAGCCAAGCATCAGGGAGCTCCTACGAGCAGTACTTC.

In its sample, this clonotype was seen many times. The chain uses TRBV5-1 and TRBJ1-1; D is possibly TRBD1 (5 bases). This CDR3 has 15 residues. Germline-derived CDR1 and CDR2 are SGHRS and YFSETQ. V gave up 4 bases and J gave up 5 bases, with 18 bases separating them. The chain's CDR3 is CASSLYGGVETEAFF. Here the CDR3 DNA reads TGCGCCAGCAGCCTCTACGGGGGGGTGGAAACTGAAGCTTTCTTT.

This clonotype was observed a few times. This rearrangement joins TRBV28 to TRBJ2-2; the match to TRBD2 covers 12 bases. With 5 bases clipped from V and 4 bases from J, the junction kept 5 bases outside the gene matches. Germline assignment: CDR1 MDHEN and CDR2 SYDVKM. This CDR3 has 16 amino acids. Here the CDR3 DNA reads TGTGCCAGCAGTGGAGCTAGCGGGGGGGCCACCGGGGAGCTGTTTTTT. It codes for CASSGASGGATGELFF. The full variable domain, its missing parts supplied by reference TRBV28 and TRBJ2-2, is DVKVTQSSRYLVKRTGEKVFLECVQDMDHENMFWYRQDPGLGLRLIYFSYDVKMKEKGDIPEGYSVSREKKERFSLILESASTNQTSMYLCASSGASGGATGELFFGEGSRLTVL.

This clonotype was detected ten times or more. V is TRBV6-2 or TRBV6-3 and J is TRBJ2-7; 12 positions match TRBD2. The length of the CDR3 is 14 residues. Unmatched junction bases numbered 7, after V lost 8 bases and J lost 5 bases. Looked up from germline, CDR1 is MNHEY and CDR2 is SVGEGT. Here the CDR3 reads CASVLAGGKNEQYF. Here the CDR3 DNA reads TGTGCCAGCGTACTAGCGGGAGGAAAGAACGAGCAGTACTTC.

This clonotype occurred many times. The chain joins TRBV30 to TRBJ2-7; D gene unclear. CDR1 and CDR2 from the germline V gene are GTSNPN and SVGIG (reference sequence). V was clipped by 3 bases and J by 0 bases, with 12 bases between them. This CDR3 has 14 residues. Written as DNA, the CDR3 is TGTGCCTGGAGCCCCGGCGTAAGCTCCTACGAGCAGTACTTC. This sequence encodes CAWSPGVSSYEQYF.

The table lists this clonotype with many counts. The chain uses TRBV6-1 and TRBJ2-7, with D perhaps matching TRBD1 (5 bases). V was shortened by 2 bases and J by 0 bases, with 11 bases between the two germline ends. There are 15 residues in the CDR3. CDR1 MNHNS and CDR2 SASEGT come from the germline V gene. CDR3 nucleotides: TGTGCCAGCAGTGAATATCCGCAGGGCTCCTACGAGCAGTACTTC. Protein product: CASSEYPQGSYEQYF.

This clonotype was picked up a small number of times. This rearrangement joins TRBV7-2 to TRBJ1-4, with TRBD1 as a possible D gene (5 bases). Germline CDR1 is SGHTA and CDR2 is FQGNSA. This CDR3 region has 14 residues. V was pared by 0 bases and J by 8 bases, with 10 bases between. The DNA of the CDR3 is TGTGCCAGCAGCTTAGCAGGGGTGAGGGAAAAACTGTTTTTT. As protein: CASSLAGVREKLFF.

Points on this clonotype: A much larger clone differs from this one at a single base, so this may be a read error. In this CDR3 the conserved last residue, phenylalanine or tryptophan, is missing, so a read error is likely. J is TRBJ2-5 and V is TRBV2; tentative D call: TRBD2 (5 bases). V was pared by 3 bases and J by 4 bases, with 9 bases between. Per germline, CDR1 SNHLY and CDR2 FYNNEI. The CDR3 sequence is 13 residues long. CDR3 sequence reads: CASSEAGRETQYS. The CDR3 DNA reads TGTGCCAGCAGTGAGGCGGGCCGAGAGACCCAGTACTCC.

The V call is TRBV19, the J call TRBJ2-4, with D uncertain. Trimming shortened V by 5 bases and J by 7 bases, and 15 bases separated the two germline ends. Per the germline V gene, CDR1 is LNHDA and CDR2 is SQIVND (reference sequence). This CDR3 spans 14 amino acids. The CDR3 nucleotides are TGTGCCAGTAGTCCACTTAACATGGGGAACATTCAGTACTTC. Translated: CASSPLNMGNIQYF.

This clonotype appeared a few times. The rearrangement links TRBV12-3 or TRBV12-4 to TRBJ2-7; 12 nucleotides match TRBD2. V shed 3 bases, J shed 5 bases, and the junction held 8 bases outside the gene matches. This CDR3 has 16 amino acids. The DNA of the CDR3 is TGTGCCAGCAGTTTGTTTCTAGCGGGAGGGGGAGACGAGCAGTACTTC. Protein sequence: CASSLFLAGGGDEQYF.

Many counts were recorded for this clonotype. This rearrangement joins TRBV27 to TRBJ2-7; D might be TRBD1 (7 bases). Looked up from germline, CDR1 is MNHEY and CDR2 is SMNVEV (reference sequence). V dropped 1 base and J dropped 3 bases, with 16 bases sitting between them. This CDR3 has 16 amino acids. DNA for the CDR3: TGTGCCAGCAGTTTATTCGGCGGGACAGTTAACTACGAGCAGTACTTC. Amino acid sequence: CASSLFGGTVNYEQYF.

This clonotype was picked up many times. V gene TRBV10-3 combines with J gene TRBJ2-7; TRBD2 matches at 8 bases. The germline gives CDR1 ENHRY, CDR2 SYGVKD. This CDR3 is built from 13 residues. Losses at the gene ends were 6 bases for V and 6 bases for J; bases not matched to a gene: 7. Here the CDR3 DNA reads TGTGCCATCAGCGAAGCCCGGGGGGGCGAGCAGTACTTC. Its protein product is CAISEARGGEQYF.

This clonotype was seen many times. The chain has TRBV20-1 and TRBJ1-1; D ambiguous. Per the germline V gene, CDR1 is DFQATT and CDR2 is SNEGSKA (reference sequence). This CDR3 contains 15 residues. Trimming stripped 0 bases from V and 2 bases from J, with 13 bases between. The CDR3 DNA reads TGCAGTGCTAGAGAGCCGGAGACGGGTAACACTGAAGCTTTCTTT. This encodes CSAREPETGNTEAFF.

Ten or more counts support this clonotype. This chain joins TRBV5-5 and TRBJ2-7; TRBD1 might be the D (6 bases). The CDR3 spans 14 residues. V dropped 0 bases and J dropped 2 bases, with 9 bases sitting between them. CDR1 and CDR2 from the germline V gene are SGHKS and YYEKEE (reference sequence). In DNA, the CDR3 is TGTGCCAGCAGCTTGGGGACAGTAACCTACGAGCAGTACTTC. Protein sequence: CASSLGTVTYEQYF.

The V call is TRBV29-1, the J call TRBJ2-5; TRBD1 matches at 12 bases. The CDR3 is 16 residues long. Trimming removed 4 bases from V and 5 bases from J; junction bases left unmatched: 11. Per germline, CDR1 SQVTM and CDR2 ANQGSEA. CDR3: CSVAPWDRGQWETQYF. The CDR3 DNA follows: TGCAGCGTTGCCCCTTGGGACAGGGGGCAATGGGAGACCCAGTACTTC.

At least ten counts were recorded for this clonotype. The V and J genes are TRBV19 and TRBJ1-5; D remains ambiguous. CDR3 length equals 16 residues. CDR1 is LNHDA and CDR2 is SQIVND in the germline V gene (reference sequence). Trimming left V 4 bases short and J 0 bases short, with 13 bases between. The DNA for the CDR3 is TGTGCCAGTAGTACCTCCTCCAGAAATAGCAATCAGCCCCAGCATTTT. Translation: CASSTSSRNSNQPQHF.